Listed here is a single T cell receptor (beta chain). The sample is drawn from a study of T-cell reconstitution after alpha-beta-depleted transplantation in children. This sample's TCRbeta library carried unique molecular identifier barcodes. TCRdb reanalysed the PCR reads using MiXCR and keeps one entry per CDR3 protein. The repertoire has 97,000 or so distinct CDR3 sequences, 6% to 9% of them found once; the top ten carry roughly 15%. CDR3 length equals 13 residues. Trimming cost V 7 bases and J 2 bases, with 13 bases left between them. Germline V gene sequence: CDR1 SGHRS, CDR2 YFSETQ. Sample: PBMCs, taken before TCRalphabeta/CD19-depleted stem cell transplant. The chain uses TRBV5-1 and TRBJ2-7, with D tentatively TRBD2 (7 bases). The clonotype comes from a boy aged 2 to 10 with acute lymphoblastic leukemia, due to receive a stem cell transplant. CDR3 protein: CASSREGAYEQYF. As DNA, the CDR3 is TGCGCCAGCTCGAGGGAGGGGGCCTACGAGCAGTACTTC.